Listed below are T cell receptor beta chains from one sample, sequenced in a study of blood T cell repertoires in COVID-19. Generated by immunoSEQ multiplex PCR, the TCRdb table keeps only in-frame clones and is missing some. The sample has about 160,000 clones, about 81% seen once. The specimen sequenced was peripheral blood. These receptors all come from a human donor in a cohort sampled during active COVID-19. The CDR3 runs from the conserved cysteine through the conserved F or W. A D gene is named only where the DNA matches it firmly. A clone size is listed for some rows: how often the clone was seen (once, few, many), or a class if it is expanded.

CDR3aa: CASIRVGQGNQPQHF
CDR3nt: TGTGCCAGCATTCGAGTGGGACAGGGGAATCAGCCCCAGCATTTT
j_gene: TRBJ1-5
d_gene: TRBD1
abundance: NA
v_gene: TRBV6-1

CDR3aa: CASRRGTAVAEQYF
CDR3nt: TGTGCCAGCAGGAGGGGGACAGCGGTGGCCGAGCAGTACTTC
j_gene: TRBJ2-7
d_gene: TRBD1
abundance: NA
v_gene: TRBV2

CDR3aa: CASSLERRAGELFF
CDR3nt: TGTGCCAGCAGCTTGGAACGGCGGGCCGGGGAGCTGTTTTTT
j_gene: TRBJ2-2
d_gene: NA
abundance: NA
v_gene: TRBV5-4

CDR3aa: CASSQATQGYGYTF
CDR3nt: TGTGCCAGCAGCCAAGCCACACAGGGGTATGGCTACACCTTC
j_gene: TRBJ1-2
d_gene: TRBD1
abundance: NA
v_gene: TRBV14

CDR3aa: CASSAGTSTEQYF
CDR3nt: TGTGCAAGCAGCGCCGGGACTAGCACTGAGCAGTACTTC
j_gene: TRBJ2-7
d_gene: TRBD2
abundance: NA
v_gene: TRBV7-8

CDR3aa: CASSEVWTVDSPLHF
CDR3nt: TGTGCCAGCAGTGAGGTTTGGACAGTGGATTCACCCCTCCACTTT
j_gene: TRBJ1-6
d_gene: NA
abundance: NA
v_gene: TRBV2

CDR3aa: CASSLSQGGYEQYF
CDR3nt: TGTGCCAGCAGTTTAAGCCAGGGAGGCTACGAGCAGTACTTC
j_gene: TRBJ2-7
d_gene: NA
abundance: NA
v_gene: TRBV27

CDR3aa: CASSIRQGSYGYTF
CDR3nt: TGTGCCAGTAGTATCCGACAGGGATCCTATGGCTACACCTTC
j_gene: TRBJ1-2
d_gene: TRBD1
abundance: NA
v_gene: TRBV19

CDR3aa: CASTSVGRSPLHF
CDR3nt: TGTGCCAGCACCTCGGTAGGCAGGTCACCCCTCCACTTT
j_gene: TRBJ1-6
d_gene: NA
abundance: NA
v_gene: TRBV7-2

CDR3aa: CASSPGGTGANSPLHF
CDR3nt: TGCGCCAGCAGCCCTGGGGGGACAGGGGCTAATTCACCCCTCCACTTT
j_gene: TRBJ1-6
d_gene: TRBD1
abundance: NA
v_gene: TRBV5-1

CDR3aa: CASRAPSTDTQYF
CDR3nt: TGTGCCAGCCGAGCACCGAGCACAGATACGCAGTATTTT
j_gene: TRBJ2-3
d_gene: NA
abundance: NA
v_gene: TRBV28

CDR3aa: CASSNRDRVGDEQFF
CDR3nt: TGTGCCAGTAGTAACCGGGACAGGGTTGGGGATGAGCAGTTCTTC
j_gene: TRBJ2-1
d_gene: TRBD1
abundance: NA
v_gene: TRBV19

CDR3aa: CASAHESSTGPNGYTF
CDR3nt: TGTGCTAGTGCCCACGAGTCTTCAACAGGCCCCAATGGCTACACCTTC
j_gene: TRBJ1-2
d_gene: NA
abundance: NA
v_gene: TRBV12-5

CDR3aa: CAWSVGPRDYGYTF
CDR3nt: TGTGCCTGGAGTGTTGGACCCAGGGACTATGGCTACACCTTC
j_gene: TRBJ1-2
d_gene: NA
abundance: NA
v_gene: TRBV30

CDR3aa: CASSYSPGGRTEAFF
CDR3nt: TGTGCCAGCAGTTACTCGCCAGGGGGACGGACTGAAGCTTTCTTT
j_gene: TRBJ1-1
d_gene: TRBD1
abundance: NA
v_gene: TRBV6-6

CDR3aa: CASSHQGKEETQYF
CDR3nt: TGTGCCAGCAGCCACCAGGGTAAGGAAGAGACCCAGTACTTC
j_gene: TRBJ2-5
d_gene: NA
abundance: NA
v_gene: TRBV28

CDR3aa: CSVEGDTPYEQYF
CDR3nt: TGCAGCGTTGAAGGGGACACTCCCTACGAGCAGTACTTC
j_gene: TRBJ2-7
d_gene: NA
abundance: NA
v_gene: TRBV29-1

CDR3aa: CASSLYRGSPNSPLHF
CDR3nt: TGTGCCAGCAGTTTATATCGGGGTTCCCCCAATTCACCCCTCCACTTT
j_gene: TRBJ1-6
d_gene: NA
abundance: NA
v_gene: TRBV27

CDR3aa: CASSISSGRAWLPYEQFF
CDR3nt: TGTGCCAGTAGTATAAGTAGCGGGAGGGCCTGGCTGCCGTATGAGCAGTTCTTC
j_gene: TRBJ2-1
d_gene: TRBD2
abundance: NA
v_gene: TRBV19

CDR3aa: CASIRPTGNTGELFF
CDR3nt: TGTGCCAGCATAAGGCCGACAGGCAACACCGGGGAGCTGTTTTTT
j_gene: TRBJ2-2
d_gene: NA
abundance: NA
v_gene: TRBV5-8

CDR3aa: CSVEDSSSYEQYF
CDR3nt: TGCAGCGTCGAGGACAGTAGCTCCTACGAGCAGTACTTC
j_gene: TRBJ2-7
d_gene: NA
abundance: NA
v_gene: TRBV29-1

CDR3aa: CASSSLGTNEKLFF
CDR3nt: TGTGCCAGCAGTTCCCTGGGCACAAATGAAAAACTGTTTTTT
j_gene: TRBJ1-4
d_gene: NA
abundance: once
v_gene: TRBV28

CDR3aa: CASSDRRTQYF
CDR3nt: TGTGCCAGCAGCGACCGGAGGACCCAGTACTTC
j_gene: TRBJ2-5
d_gene: NA
abundance: NA
v_gene: TRBV12-3/TRBV12-4

CDR3aa: CASSQNQGYEQYF
CDR3nt: TGCGCCAGCAGCCAAAACCAGGGGTACGAGCAGTACTTC
j_gene: TRBJ2-7
d_gene: NA
abundance: once
v_gene: TRBV4-3

CDR3aa: CASRRNREGNYGYTF
CDR3nt: TGTGCCAGCAGACGGAACAGGGAGGGCAACTATGGCTACACCTTC
j_gene: TRBJ1-2
d_gene: NA
abundance: NA
v_gene: TRBV2

CDR3aa: CASSGGQHYGYTF
CDR3nt: TGTGCCAGCAGCGGGGGACAGCACTATGGCTACACCTTC
j_gene: TRBJ1-2
d_gene: TRBD1
abundance: few
v_gene: TRBV9

CDR3aa: CASSLARKGALNTEAFF
CDR3nt: TGTGCCAGCAGCTTAGCGCGGAAGGGGGCGTTGAACACTGAAGCTTTCTTT
j_gene: TRBJ1-1
d_gene: TRBD1
abundance: NA
v_gene: TRBV7-2

CDR3aa: CSAGGGNNEQFF
CDR3nt: TGCAGCGCAGGTGGGGGGAACAATGAGCAGTTCTTC
j_gene: TRBJ2-1
d_gene: NA
abundance: NA
v_gene: TRBV29-1

CDR3aa: CASSQGTGINEKLFF
CDR3nt: TGTGCCAGCAGCCAAGGTACGGGAATTAATGAAAAACTGTTTTTT
j_gene: TRBJ1-4
d_gene: NA
abundance: NA
v_gene: TRBV3-1/TRBV3-2

CDR3aa: CASSISQGQWNFEAFF
CDR3nt: TGTGCCAGCAGCATTAGCCAGGGACAGTGGAACTTCGAAGCTTTCTTT
j_gene: TRBJ1-1
d_gene: TRBD1
abundance: NA
v_gene: TRBV28

CDR3aa: CASSDRGAPGETQYF
CDR3nt: TGTGCCAGCAGTGACCGGGGGGCCCCAGGGGAGACCCAGTACTTC
j_gene: TRBJ2-5
d_gene: NA
abundance: NA
v_gene: TRBV6-1

CDR3aa: CATVGMNTEAFF
CDR3nt: TGTGCCACCGTCGGGATGAACACTGAAGCTTTCTTT
j_gene: TRBJ1-1
d_gene: NA
abundance: NA
v_gene: TRBV6-5

CDR3aa: CASGRNSQGGEQFF
CDR3nt: TGTGCTAGTGGCCGGAATAGTCAGGGCGGTGAGCAGTTCTTC
j_gene: TRBJ2-1
d_gene: NA
abundance: NA
v_gene: TRBV12-5

CDR3aa: CAIRTDRVLGYTF
CDR3nt: TGTGCCATCAGGACCGACAGGGTGCTTGGCTACACCTTC
j_gene: TRBJ1-2
d_gene: TRBD1
abundance: few
v_gene: TRBV10-3

CDR3aa: CASSPEGRVTYEQYF
CDR3nt: TGTGCCAGCAGCCCCGAAGGGAGGGTTACCTACGAGCAGTACTTC
j_gene: TRBJ2-7
d_gene: TRBD2
abundance: NA
v_gene: TRBV6-6

CDR3aa: CATELANEQFF
CDR3nt: TGTGCCACCGAACTAGCTAATGAGCAGTTCTTC
j_gene: TRBJ2-1
d_gene: NA
abundance: NA
v_gene: TRBV24-1

CDR3aa: CASSLERTGGPLGYGYTF
CDR3nt: TGTGCCAGCAGCTTAGAACGGACAGGGGGCCCCCTTGGCTATGGCTACACCTTC
j_gene: TRBJ1-2
d_gene: TRBD1
abundance: NA
v_gene: TRBV11-2

CDR3aa: CASSLVGQVGSYEQYF
CDR3nt: TGTGCCAGCAGCTTAGTGGGACAGGTGGGCTCCTACGAGCAGTACTTC
j_gene: TRBJ2-7
d_gene: TRBD1
abundance: NA
v_gene: TRBV7-2

CDR3aa: CASSPLRSASVTEAFF
CDR3nt: TGTGCCAGCAGCCCTCTCAGGTCCGCATCGGTAACTGAAGCTTTCTTT
j_gene: TRBJ1-1
d_gene: NA
abundance: NA
v_gene: TRBV7-9

CDR3aa: CASSSSGRGYEQFF
CDR3nt: TGTGCCAGCAGCAGTAGCGGGAGGGGGTATGAGCAGTTCTTC
j_gene: TRBJ2-1
d_gene: TRBD2
abundance: NA
v_gene: TRBV6-5

CDR3aa: CASSLRFGTEAFF
CDR3nt: TGTGCCAGCAGCTTAAGATTCGGCACTGAAGCTTTCTTT
j_gene: TRBJ1-1
d_gene: NA
abundance: NA
v_gene: TRBV11-3

CDR3aa: CASSRDRQWNEQFF
CDR3nt: TGTGCCAGCAGTCGGGACAGACAGTGGAATGAGCAGTTCTTC
j_gene: TRBJ2-1
d_gene: TRBD1
abundance: NA
v_gene: TRBV27

CDR3aa: CASHRGGDNEQFF
CDR3nt: TGTGCCAGTCATCGCGGGGGTGACAATGAGCAGTTCTTC
j_gene: TRBJ2-1
d_gene: TRBD2
abundance: NA
v_gene: TRBV11-1

CDR3aa: CASTIRGQGGNEQFF
CDR3nt: TGTGCCAGCACAATTAGGGGACAGGGTGGGAATGAGCAGTTCTTC
j_gene: TRBJ2-1
d_gene: TRBD1
abundance: NA
v_gene: TRBV27

CDR3aa: CAISDPRQGIGSGNTIYF
CDR3nt: TGTGCCATCAGCGACCCGAGACAGGGGATTGGATCTGGAAACACCATATATTTT
j_gene: TRBJ1-3
d_gene: TRBD1
abundance: NA
v_gene: TRBV10-3

CDR3aa: CASSFRASGRAGIYEQFF
CDR3nt: TGTGCCAGCAGTTTTCGGGCTAGCGGGAGGGCCGGGATTTATGAGCAGTTCTTC
j_gene: TRBJ2-1
d_gene: TRBD2
abundance: NA
v_gene: TRBV27

CDR3aa: CAWSAGQGSQPQHF
CDR3nt: TGTGCCTGGAGTGCGGGCCAGGGGTCTCAGCCCCAGCATTTT
j_gene: TRBJ1-5
d_gene: NA
abundance: NA
v_gene: TRBV30

CDR3aa: CASSLMNTEAFF
CDR3nt: TGTGCCAGCAGCCTCATGAACACTGAAGCTTTCTTT
j_gene: TRBJ1-1
d_gene: NA
abundance: NA
v_gene: TRBV3-1/TRBV3-2

CDR3aa: CAWTWGGTGELFF
CDR3nt: TGTGCCTGGACGTGGGGGGGAACCGGGGAGCTGTTTTTT
j_gene: TRBJ2-2
d_gene: TRBD2
abundance: many
v_gene: TRBV30

CDR3aa: CASSLDPSYYGYTF
CDR3nt: TGTGCCAGCAGCTTAGATCCCTCCTACTATGGCTACACCTTC
j_gene: TRBJ1-2
d_gene: NA
abundance: NA
v_gene: TRBV7-2

CDR3aa: CAWRLTGGHTGELFF
CDR3nt: TGTGCCTGGAGGTTGACAGGGGGGCACACCGGGGAGCTGTTTTTT
j_gene: TRBJ2-2
d_gene: TRBD1
abundance: NA
v_gene: TRBV30

CDR3aa: CASSPAGEGNQPQHF
CDR3nt: TGTGCCAGCAGTCCCGCCGGTGAGGGCAATCAGCCCCAGCATTTT
j_gene: TRBJ1-5
d_gene: NA
abundance: NA
v_gene: TRBV28

CDR3aa: CASSLVNTEAFF
CDR3nt: TGTGCCAGCAGTCTCGTAAACACTGAAGCTTTCTTT
j_gene: TRBJ1-1
d_gene: NA
abundance: NA
v_gene: TRBV28

CDR3aa: CAALRGEDTEAFF
CDR3nt: TGTGCCGCGCTCCGGGGGGAGGACACTGAAGCTTTCTTT
j_gene: TRBJ1-1
d_gene: NA
abundance: NA
v_gene: TRBV6-6

CDR3aa: CATSSRDRVGEQYF
CDR3nt: TGTGCCACCAGCAGCCGGGACAGGGTTGGCGAGCAGTACTTC
j_gene: TRBJ2-7
d_gene: TRBD1
abundance: NA
v_gene: TRBV15

CDR3aa: CASSLSGGVNQPQHF
CDR3nt: TGCGCCAGCAGCTTGTCCGGGGGGGTCAATCAGCCCCAGCATTTT
j_gene: TRBJ1-5
d_gene: NA
abundance: few
v_gene: TRBV5-1

CDR3aa: CASSLGTNGNTIYF
CDR3nt: TGTGCCAGCAGCTTGGGGACAAATGGAAACACCATATATTTT
j_gene: TRBJ1-3
d_gene: NA
abundance: few
v_gene: TRBV27